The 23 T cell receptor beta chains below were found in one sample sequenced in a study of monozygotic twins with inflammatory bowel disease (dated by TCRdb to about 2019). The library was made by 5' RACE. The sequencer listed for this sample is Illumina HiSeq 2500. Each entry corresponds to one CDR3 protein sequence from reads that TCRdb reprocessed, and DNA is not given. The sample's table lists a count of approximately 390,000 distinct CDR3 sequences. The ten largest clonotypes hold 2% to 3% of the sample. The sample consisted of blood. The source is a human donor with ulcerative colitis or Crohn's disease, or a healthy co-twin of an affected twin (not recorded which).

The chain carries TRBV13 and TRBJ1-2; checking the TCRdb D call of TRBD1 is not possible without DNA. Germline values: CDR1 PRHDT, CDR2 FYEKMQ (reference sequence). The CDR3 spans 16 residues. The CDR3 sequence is CASSLGQKGANYGYTF.

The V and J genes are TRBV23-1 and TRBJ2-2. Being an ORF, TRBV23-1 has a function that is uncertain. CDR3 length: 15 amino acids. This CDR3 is CASSQSSRNHGELFF.

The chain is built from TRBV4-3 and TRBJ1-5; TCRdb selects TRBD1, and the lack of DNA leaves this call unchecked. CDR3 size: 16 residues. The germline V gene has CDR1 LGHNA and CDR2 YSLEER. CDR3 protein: CASSQDVRGFNQPQHF.

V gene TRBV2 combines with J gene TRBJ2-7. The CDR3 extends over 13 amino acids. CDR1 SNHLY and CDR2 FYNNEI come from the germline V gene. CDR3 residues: CASSEGANYEQYF.

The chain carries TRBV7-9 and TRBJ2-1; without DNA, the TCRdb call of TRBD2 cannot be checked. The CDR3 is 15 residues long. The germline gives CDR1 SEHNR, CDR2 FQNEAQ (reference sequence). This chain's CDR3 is CASSLGVAGADEQSF. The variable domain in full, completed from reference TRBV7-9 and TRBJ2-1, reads DTGVSQNPRHKITKRGQNVTFRCDPISEHNRLYWYRQTLGQGPEFLTYFQNEAQLEKSRLLSDRFSAERPKGSFSTLEIQRTEQGDSAMYLCASSLGVAGADEQSFGPGTRLTVL.

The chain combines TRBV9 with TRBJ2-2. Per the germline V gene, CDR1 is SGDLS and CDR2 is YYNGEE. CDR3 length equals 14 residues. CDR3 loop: CASSVDSFPGELFF.

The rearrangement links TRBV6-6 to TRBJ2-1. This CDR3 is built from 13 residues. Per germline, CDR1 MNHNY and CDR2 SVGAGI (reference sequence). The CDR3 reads CASSSMPYNEQFF.

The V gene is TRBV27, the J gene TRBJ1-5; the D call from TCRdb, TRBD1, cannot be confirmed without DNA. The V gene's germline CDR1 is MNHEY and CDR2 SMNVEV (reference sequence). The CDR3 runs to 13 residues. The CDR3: CASSSQGGQPQHF.

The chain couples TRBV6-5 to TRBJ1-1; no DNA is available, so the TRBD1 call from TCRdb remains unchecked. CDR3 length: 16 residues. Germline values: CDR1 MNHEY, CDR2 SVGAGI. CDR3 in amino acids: CASSYSTRVMNTEAFF.

CDR3 sequence: CASSGASGSLETQYF. The J gene is TRBJ2-5, the V gene TRBV5-4; TCRdb's D call, TRBD2, is unchecked because there is no DNA. There are 15 residues in the CDR3. Per germline, CDR1 SGHNT and CDR2 YYREEE (reference sequence). Using reference TRBV5-4 and TRBJ2-5 for the parts outside the CDR3, the full variable domain is ETGVTQSPTHLIKTRGQQVTLRCSSQSGHNTVSWYQQALGQGPQFIFQYYREEENGRGNFPPRFSGLQFPNYSSELNVNALELDDSALYLCASSGASGSLETQYFGPGTRLLVL.

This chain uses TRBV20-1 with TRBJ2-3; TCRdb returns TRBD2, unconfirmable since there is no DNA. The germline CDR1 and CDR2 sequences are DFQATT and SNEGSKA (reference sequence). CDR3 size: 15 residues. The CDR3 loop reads CSARPRAGLTDTQYF.

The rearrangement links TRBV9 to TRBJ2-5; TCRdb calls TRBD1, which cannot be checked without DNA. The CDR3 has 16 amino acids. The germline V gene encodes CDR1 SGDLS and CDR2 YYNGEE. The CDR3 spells CASSVGLGQGQETQYF.

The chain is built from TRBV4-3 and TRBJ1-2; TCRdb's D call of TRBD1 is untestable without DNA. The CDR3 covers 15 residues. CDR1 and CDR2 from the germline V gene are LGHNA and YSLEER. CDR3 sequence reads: CASSPRQGSQYGYTF.

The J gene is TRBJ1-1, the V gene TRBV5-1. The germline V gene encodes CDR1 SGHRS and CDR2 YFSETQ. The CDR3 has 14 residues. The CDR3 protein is CASRSFSMNTEAFF.

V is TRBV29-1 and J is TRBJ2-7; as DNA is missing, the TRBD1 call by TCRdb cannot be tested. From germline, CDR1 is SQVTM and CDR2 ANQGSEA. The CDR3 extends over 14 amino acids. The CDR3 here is CSVYPGRLSYEQYF.

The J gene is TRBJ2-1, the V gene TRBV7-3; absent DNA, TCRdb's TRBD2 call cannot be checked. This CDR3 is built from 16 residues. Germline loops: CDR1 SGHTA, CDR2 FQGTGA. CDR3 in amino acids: CASSLVAGGDYNEQFF.

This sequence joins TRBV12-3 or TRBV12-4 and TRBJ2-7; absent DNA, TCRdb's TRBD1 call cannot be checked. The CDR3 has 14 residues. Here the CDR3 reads CASSLETGTYEQYF.

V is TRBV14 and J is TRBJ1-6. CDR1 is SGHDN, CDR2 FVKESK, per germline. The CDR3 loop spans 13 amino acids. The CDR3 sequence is CASSQEGVSPLHF.

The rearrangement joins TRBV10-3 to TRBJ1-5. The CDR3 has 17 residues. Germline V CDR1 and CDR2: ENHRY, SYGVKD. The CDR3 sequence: CAISESGGKKGNQPQHF.

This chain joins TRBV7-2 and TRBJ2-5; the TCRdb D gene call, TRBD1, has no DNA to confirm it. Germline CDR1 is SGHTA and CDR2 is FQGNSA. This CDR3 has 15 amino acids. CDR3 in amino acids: CASSSTPGGWETQYF.

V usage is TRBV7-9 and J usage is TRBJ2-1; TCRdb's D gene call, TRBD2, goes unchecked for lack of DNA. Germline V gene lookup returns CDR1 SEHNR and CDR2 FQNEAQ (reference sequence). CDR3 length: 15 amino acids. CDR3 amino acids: CASSERTSVYNEQFF.

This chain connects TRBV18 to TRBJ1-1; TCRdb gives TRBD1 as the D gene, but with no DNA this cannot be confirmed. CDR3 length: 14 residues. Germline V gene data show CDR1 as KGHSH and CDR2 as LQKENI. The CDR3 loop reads CASSPGVLNTEAFF.

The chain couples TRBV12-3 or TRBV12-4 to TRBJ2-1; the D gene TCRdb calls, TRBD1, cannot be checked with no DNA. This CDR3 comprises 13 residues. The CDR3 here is CASSKGEYNEQFF.